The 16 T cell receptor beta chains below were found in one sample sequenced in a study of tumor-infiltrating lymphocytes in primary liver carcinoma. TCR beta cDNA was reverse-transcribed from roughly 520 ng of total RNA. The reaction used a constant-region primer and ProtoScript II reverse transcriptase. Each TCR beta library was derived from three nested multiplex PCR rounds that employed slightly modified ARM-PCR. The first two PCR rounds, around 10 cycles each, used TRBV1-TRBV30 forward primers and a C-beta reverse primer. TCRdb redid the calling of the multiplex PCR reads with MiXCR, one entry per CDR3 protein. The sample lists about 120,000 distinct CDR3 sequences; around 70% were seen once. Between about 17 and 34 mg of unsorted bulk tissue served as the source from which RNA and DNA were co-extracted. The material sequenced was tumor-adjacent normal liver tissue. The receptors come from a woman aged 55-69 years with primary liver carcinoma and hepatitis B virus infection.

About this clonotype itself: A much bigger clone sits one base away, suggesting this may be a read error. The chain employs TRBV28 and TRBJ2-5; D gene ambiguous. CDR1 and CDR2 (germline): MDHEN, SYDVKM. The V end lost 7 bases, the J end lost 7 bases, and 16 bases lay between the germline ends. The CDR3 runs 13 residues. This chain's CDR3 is CASTLDGLVTQYF. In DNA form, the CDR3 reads TGTGCCAGCACCTTGGATGGGCTCGTGACCCAGTACTTC.

The CDR3 region is CASSYRGGTEAFF. Written as DNA, the CDR3 is TGTGCCAGCAGCTACAGGGGGGGAACTGAAGCTTTCTTT. The chain recombines TRBV7-6 with TRBJ1-1; 8 bases align to TRBD1. The CDR3 runs 13 residues. The J segment lost 5 bases and the V segment lost 4 bases, leaving 3 bases of the junction unmatched. The V gene's germline CDR1 is SGHVS and CDR2 FNYEAQ.

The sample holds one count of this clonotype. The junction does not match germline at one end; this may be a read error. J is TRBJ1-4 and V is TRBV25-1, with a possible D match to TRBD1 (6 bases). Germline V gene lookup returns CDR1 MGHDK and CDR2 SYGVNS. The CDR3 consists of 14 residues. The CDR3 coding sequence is TGTACCAGCAGTGAAGGAACAGGGATGGAAAAACTGTTTTTT. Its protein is CTSSEGTGMEKLFF.

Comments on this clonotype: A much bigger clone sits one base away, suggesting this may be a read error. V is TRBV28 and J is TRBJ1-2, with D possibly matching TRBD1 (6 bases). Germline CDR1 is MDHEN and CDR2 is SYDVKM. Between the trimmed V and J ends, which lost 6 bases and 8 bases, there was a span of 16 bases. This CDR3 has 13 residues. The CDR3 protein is CASRTRAGEGYTF. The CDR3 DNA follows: TGTGCCAGCAGGACCCGGGCAGGGGAAGGCTACACCTTC.

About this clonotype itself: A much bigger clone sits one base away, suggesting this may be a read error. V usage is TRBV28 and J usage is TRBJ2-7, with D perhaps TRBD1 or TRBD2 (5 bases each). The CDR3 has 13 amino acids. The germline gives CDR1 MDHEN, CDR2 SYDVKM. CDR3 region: CDSSLRDRGGQYF. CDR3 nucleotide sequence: TGTGACAGCAGTTTACGGGATAGGGGCGGGCAGTACTTC.

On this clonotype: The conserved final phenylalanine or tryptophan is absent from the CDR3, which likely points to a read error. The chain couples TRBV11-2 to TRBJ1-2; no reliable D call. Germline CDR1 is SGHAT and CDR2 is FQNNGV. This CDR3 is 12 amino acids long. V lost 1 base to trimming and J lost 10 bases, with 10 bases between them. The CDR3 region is CASSLVQDDYTY. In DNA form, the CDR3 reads TGTGCCAGCAGCTTAGTCCAGGATGACTACACCTAC.

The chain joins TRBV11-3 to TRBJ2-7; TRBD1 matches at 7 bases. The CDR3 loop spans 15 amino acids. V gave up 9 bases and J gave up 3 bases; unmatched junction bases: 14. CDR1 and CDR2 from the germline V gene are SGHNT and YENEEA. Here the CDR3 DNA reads TGTGCCAGGAGCGAGCCCTCCAGGGGGTTCTACGAGCAGTACTTC. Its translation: CARSEPSRGFYEQYF.

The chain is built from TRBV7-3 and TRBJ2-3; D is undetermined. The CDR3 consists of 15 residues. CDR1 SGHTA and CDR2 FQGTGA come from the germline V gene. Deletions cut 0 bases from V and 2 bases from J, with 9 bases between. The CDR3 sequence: CASSLTRVVTDTQYF. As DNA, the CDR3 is TGTGCCAGCAGCTTAACGAGAGTAGTCACAGATACGCAGTATTTT.

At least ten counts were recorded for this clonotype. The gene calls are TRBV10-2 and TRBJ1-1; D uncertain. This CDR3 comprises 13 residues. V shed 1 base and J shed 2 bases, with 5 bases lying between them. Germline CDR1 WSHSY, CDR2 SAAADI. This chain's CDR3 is CASSEFLNTEAFF. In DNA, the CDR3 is TGCGCCAGCAGTGAGTTTCTAAACACTGAAGCTTTCTTT.

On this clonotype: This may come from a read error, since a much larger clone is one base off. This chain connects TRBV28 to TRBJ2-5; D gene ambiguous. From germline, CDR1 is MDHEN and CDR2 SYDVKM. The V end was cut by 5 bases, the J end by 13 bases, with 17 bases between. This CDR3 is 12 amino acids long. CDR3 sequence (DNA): TGTGCCAGCAGTCTTTTTGGTGGCAGGACGTACTTC. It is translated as CASSLFGGRTYF. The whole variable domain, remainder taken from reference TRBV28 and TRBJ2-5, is DVKVTQSSRYLVKRTGEKVFLECVQDMDHENMFWYRQDPGLGLRLIYFSYDVKMKEKGDIPEGYSVSREKKERFSLILESASTNQTSMYLCASSLFGGRTYFGPGTRLLVL.

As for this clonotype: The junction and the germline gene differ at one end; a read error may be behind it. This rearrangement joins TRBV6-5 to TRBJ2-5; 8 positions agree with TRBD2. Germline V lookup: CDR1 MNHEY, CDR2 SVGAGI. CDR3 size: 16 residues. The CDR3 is CACSPPAGVNQETQYF. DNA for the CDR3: TGTGCCTGCAGTCCCCCAGCGGGAGTGAACCAAGAGACCCAGTACTTC.

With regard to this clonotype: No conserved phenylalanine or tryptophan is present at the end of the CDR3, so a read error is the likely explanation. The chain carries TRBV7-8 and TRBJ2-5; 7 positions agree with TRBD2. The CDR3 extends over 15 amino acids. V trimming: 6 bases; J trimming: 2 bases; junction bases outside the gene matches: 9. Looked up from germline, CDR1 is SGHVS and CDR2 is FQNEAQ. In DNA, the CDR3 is TGTGCCAGCAGTGGGGGGGGACCGACACAAGAGACCCAGTACCTC. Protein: CASSGGGPTQETQYL.

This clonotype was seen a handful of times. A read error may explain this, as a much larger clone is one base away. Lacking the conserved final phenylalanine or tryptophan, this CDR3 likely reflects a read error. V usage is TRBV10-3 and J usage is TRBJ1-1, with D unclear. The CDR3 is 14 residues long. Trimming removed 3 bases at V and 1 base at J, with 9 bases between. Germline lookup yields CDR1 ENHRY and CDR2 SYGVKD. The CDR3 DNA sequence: TGTGCCATCAGTGAAAGGGTTGGGAACACTGAAGCTTTCTCT. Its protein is CAISERVGNTEAFS.

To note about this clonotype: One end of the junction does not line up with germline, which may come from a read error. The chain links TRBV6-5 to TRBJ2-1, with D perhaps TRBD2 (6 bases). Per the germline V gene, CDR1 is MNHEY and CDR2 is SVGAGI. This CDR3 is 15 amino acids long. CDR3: CASSDSISGAGKQFF. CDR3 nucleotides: TGTGCCAGCAGTGACTCGATCTCGGGTGCGGGGAAGCAGTTCTTC.

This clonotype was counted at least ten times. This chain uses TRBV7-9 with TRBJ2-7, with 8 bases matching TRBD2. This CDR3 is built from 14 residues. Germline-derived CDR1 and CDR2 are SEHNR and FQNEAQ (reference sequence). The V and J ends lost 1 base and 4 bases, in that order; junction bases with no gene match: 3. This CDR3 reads CASSLGTSWYEQYF. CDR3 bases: TGTGCCAGCAGCTTAGGGACTAGCTGGTACGAGCAGTACTTC.

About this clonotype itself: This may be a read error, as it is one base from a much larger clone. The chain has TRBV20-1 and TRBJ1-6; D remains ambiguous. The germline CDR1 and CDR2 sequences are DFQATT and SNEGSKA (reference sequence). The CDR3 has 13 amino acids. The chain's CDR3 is CRASLSPYSPLHF. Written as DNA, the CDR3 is TGCCGTGCTAGTCTATCCCCTTATTCACCCCTCCACTTT.